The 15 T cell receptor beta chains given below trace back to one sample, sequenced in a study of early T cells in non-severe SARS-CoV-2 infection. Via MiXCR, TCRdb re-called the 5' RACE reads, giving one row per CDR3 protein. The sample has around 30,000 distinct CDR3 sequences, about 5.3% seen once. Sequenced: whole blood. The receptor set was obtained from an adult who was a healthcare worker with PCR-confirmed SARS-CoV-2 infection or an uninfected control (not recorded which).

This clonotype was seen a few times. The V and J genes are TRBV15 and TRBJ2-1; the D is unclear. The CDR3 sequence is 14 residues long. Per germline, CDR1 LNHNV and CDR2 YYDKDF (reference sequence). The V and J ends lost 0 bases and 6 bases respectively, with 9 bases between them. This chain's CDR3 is CATSRDQQVNEQFF. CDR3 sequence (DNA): TGTGCCACCAGCAGAGACCAGCAGGTCAATGAGCAGTTCTTC.

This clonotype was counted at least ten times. In DNA, the CDR3 is TGTGCCAGCAGCTTAGCATCAAGGCGACTAGCGAGCACAGATACGCAGTATTTT. Encoded protein: CASSLASRRLASTDTQYF. The chain is built from TRBV7-9 and TRBJ2-3, with 8 bases lining up with TRBD2. Trimming cost V 0 bases and J 0 bases; bases outside gene matches: 8. This CDR3 has 18 residues. The germline CDR1 and CDR2 sequences are SEHNR and FQNEAQ (reference sequence).

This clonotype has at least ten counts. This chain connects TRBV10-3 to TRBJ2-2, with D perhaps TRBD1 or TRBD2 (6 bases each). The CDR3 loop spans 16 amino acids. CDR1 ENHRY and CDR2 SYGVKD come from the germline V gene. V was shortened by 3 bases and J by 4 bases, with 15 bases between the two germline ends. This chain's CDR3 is CAISDGGGAVTGELFF. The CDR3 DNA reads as TGTGCCATCAGTGATGGGGGCGGGGCGGTCACCGGGGAGCTGTTTTTT.

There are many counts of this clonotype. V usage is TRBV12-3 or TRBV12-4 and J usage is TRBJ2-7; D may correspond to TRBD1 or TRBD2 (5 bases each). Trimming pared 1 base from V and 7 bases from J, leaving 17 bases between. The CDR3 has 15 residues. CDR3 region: CASSLVSGGRNEQYF. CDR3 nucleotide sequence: TGTGCCAGCAGTTTAGTCTCTGGGGGACGTAATGAGCAGTACTTC.

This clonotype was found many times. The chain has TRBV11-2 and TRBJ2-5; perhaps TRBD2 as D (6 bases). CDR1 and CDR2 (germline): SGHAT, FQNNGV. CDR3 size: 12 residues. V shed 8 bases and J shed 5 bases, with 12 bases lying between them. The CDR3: CASGGTEETQYF. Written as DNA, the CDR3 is TGTGCCAGCGGCGGGACGGAGGAGACCCAGTACTTC.

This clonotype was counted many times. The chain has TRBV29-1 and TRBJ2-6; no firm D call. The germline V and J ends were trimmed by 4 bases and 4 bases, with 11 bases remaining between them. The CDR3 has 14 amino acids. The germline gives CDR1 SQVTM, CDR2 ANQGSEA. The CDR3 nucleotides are TGCAGCGTTGGTAAAGGGTCCGGGGCCAACGTCCTGACTTTC. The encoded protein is CSVGKGSGANVLTF.

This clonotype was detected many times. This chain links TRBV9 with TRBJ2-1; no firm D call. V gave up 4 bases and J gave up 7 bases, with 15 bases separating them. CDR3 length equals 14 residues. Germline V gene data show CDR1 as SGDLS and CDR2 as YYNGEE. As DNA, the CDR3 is TGTGCCAGCAGCCCCCCGGAAGGTTTAAATGAGCAGTTCTTC. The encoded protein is CASSPPEGLNEQFF.

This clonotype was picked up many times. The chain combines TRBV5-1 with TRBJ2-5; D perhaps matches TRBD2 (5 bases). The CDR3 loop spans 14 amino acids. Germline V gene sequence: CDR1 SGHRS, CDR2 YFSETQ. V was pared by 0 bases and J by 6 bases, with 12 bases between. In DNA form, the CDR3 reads TGCGCCAGCAGCTTGGGTGTGGGGAGTAAGACCCAGTACTTC. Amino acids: CASSLGVGSKTQYF.

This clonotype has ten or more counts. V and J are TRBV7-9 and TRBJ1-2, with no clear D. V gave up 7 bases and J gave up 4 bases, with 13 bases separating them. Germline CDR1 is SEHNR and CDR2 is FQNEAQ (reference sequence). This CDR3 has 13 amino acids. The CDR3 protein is CASTPPGPYGYTF. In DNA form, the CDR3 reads TGTGCCAGCACTCCGCCCGGTCCCTATGGCTACACCTTC.

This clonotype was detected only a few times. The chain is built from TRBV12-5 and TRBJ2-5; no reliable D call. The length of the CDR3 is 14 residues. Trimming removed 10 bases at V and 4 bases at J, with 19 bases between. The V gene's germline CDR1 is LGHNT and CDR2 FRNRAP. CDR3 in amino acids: CATSHGPIAETQYF. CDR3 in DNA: TGTGCTACCAGCCATGGCCCCATTGCAGAGACCCAGTACTTC.

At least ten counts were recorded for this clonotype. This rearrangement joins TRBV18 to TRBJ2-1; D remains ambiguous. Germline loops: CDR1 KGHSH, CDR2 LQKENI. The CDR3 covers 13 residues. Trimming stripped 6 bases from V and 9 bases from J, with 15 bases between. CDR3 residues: CASSSPRHPEQFF. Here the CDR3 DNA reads TGTGCCAGCTCGTCCCCCCGACACCCTGAGCAGTTCTTC.

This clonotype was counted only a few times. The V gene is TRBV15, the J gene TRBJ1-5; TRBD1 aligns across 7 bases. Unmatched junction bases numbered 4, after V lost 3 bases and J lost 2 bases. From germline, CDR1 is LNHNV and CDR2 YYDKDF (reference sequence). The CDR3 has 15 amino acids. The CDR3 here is CATSRWGTGNQPQHF. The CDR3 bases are TGTGCCACCAGCAGGTGGGGGACAGGCAATCAGCCCCAGCATTTT.

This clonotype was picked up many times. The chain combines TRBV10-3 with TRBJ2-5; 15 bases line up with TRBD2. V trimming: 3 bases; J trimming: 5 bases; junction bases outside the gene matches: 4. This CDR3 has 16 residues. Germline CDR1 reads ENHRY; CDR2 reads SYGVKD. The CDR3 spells CAISDRTSGRGETQYF. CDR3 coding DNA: TGTGCCATCAGTGACCGGACTAGCGGGAGGGGCGAGACCCAGTACTTC.

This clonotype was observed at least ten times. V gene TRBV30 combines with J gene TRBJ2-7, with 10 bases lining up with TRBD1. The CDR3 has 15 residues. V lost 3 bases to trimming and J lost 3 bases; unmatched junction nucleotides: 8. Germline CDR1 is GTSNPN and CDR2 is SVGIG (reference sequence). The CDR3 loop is CAWRAPGQGNYEQYF. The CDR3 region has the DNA TGTGCCTGGAGAGCACCGGGACAGGGGAACTACGAGCAGTACTTC.

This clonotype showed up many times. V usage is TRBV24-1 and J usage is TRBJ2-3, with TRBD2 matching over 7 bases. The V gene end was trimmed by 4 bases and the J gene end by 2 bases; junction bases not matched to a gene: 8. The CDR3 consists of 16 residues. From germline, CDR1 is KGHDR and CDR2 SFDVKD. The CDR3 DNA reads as TGTGCCACCAGTGACCCCCTAGCGGCTCACACAGATACGCAGTATTTT. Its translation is CATSDPLAAHTDTQYF.